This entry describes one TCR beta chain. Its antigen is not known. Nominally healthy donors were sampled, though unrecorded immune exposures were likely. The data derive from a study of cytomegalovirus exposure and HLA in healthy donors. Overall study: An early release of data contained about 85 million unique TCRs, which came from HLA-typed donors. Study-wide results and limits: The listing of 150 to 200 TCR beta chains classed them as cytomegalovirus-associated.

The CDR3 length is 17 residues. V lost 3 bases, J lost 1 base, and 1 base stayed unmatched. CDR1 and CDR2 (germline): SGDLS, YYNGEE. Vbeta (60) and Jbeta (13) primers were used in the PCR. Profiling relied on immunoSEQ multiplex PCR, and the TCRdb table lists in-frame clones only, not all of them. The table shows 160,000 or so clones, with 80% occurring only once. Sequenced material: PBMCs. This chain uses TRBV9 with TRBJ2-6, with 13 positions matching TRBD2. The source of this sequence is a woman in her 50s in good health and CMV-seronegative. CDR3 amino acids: CASSGLAGGSGANVLTF. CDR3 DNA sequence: TGTGCCAGCAGCGGACTAGCGGGAGGATCTGGGGCCAACGTCCTGACTTTC.